Each of the 25 T cell receptor beta chains below was sequenced from the same sample in a study of human T cells and chemical hapten exposure. Time point of the sample: patch test 1, 2 weeks after DPC sensitization. The treatment here: therapeutic diphenylcyclopropenone sensitization with weekly scalp DPC. TCRdb re-called the RACE reads with MiXCR, one entry per CDR3 protein. The table lists under 85,000 distinct CDR3 sequences, under 13% of them singletons. The sample in question was whole blood, obtained in connection with sensitization to the hapten diphenylcyclopropenone (DPC). The receptors here all came from a woman aged 45-65 years with alopecia areata. Some clones in this sample may be carry-over from other donors' samples.

This clonotype showed up just a few times. V gene TRBV18 combines with J gene TRBJ1-4; D is uncertain. Germline loops: CDR1 KGHSH, CDR2 LQKENI. The CDR3 sequence is 15 residues long. The V end was cut by 5 bases, the J end by 0 bases, with 10 bases between. The CDR3 region is CASSSNTATNEKLFF. CDR3 nucleotide sequence: TGTGCCAGCTCATCCAACACGGCAACTAATGAAAAACTGTTTTTT. The complete variable domain, with remaining parts taken from reference TRBV18 and TRBJ1-4, reads NAGVMQNPRHLVRRRGQEARLRCSPMKGHSHVYWYRQLPEEGLKFMVYLQKENIIDESGMPKERFSAEFPKEGPSILRIQQVVRGDSAAYFCASSSNTATNEKLFFGSGTQLSVL.

This clonotype was seen only a few times. J is TRBJ2-3 and V is TRBV7-2; D remains unclear. The CDR3 runs 15 residues. Trimming left V 6 bases short and J 6 bases short, with 19 bases between. Germline V gives CDR1 SGHTA, CDR2 FQGNSA. Here the CDR3 DNA reads TGTGCCAGCAGGCCGGTGGATCTCACCGCGGATACGCAGTATTTT. As protein: CASRPVDLTADTQYF.

Ten or more counts support this clonotype. This chain connects TRBV27 to TRBJ2-3, with TRBD2 matching over 7 bases. With V trimmed by 6 bases and J by 8 bases, 17 bases remained unmatched. The CDR3 sequence is 16 residues long. Germline assignment: CDR1 MNHEY and CDR2 SMNVEV (reference sequence). CDR3 sequence: CASSPNPPGGGGTQYF. The CDR3 nucleotides are TGTGCCAGCAGCCCCAACCCCCCGGGGGGTGGAGGTACGCAGTATTTT.

This clonotype has a handful of counts. The chain carries TRBV5-1 and TRBJ1-4; D gene uncertain. The germline V and J ends were trimmed by 0 bases and 4 bases, with 10 bases remaining between them. Germline lookup yields CDR1 SGHRS and CDR2 YFSETQ. The CDR3 is 15 amino acids. The CDR3 DNA follows: TGCGCCAGCAGCTTGGATTCACGGTTTAATGAAAAACTGTTTTTT. Translating it yields CASSLDSRFNEKLFF.

About this clonotype: At one of its ends the junction is not consistent with the germline gene, which may arise from a read error. The chain carries TRBV12-3 or TRBV12-4 and TRBJ1-5; possible D gene TRBD1, 6 bases. This CDR3 has 16 residues. In nucleotides, the CDR3 is TGTGCCAGCAGTCCCCGTCAGGGGCAGGGCGATCAGCCCCAGAATTTT. Its translation is CASSPRQGQGDQPQNF.

The sample holds many counts of this clonotype. The rearrangement uses TRBV28 and TRBJ2-3, with TRBD2 identical over 7 bases. Germline V gene lookup returns CDR1 MDHEN and CDR2 SYDVKM. V was pared by 5 bases and J by 0 bases, with 11 bases of the junction left unmatched. The CDR3 totals 17 residues. The CDR3 region has the DNA TGTGCCAGCAGTCTAGGTGAGGGGAGGGCCAGCACAGATACGCAGTATTTT. Protein sequence: CASSLGEGRASTDTQYF.

The chain carries TRBV7-9 and TRBJ2-6; 9 bases align to TRBD1. Trimming took 4 bases from V and 3 from J; bases not matched to a gene: 16. The CDR3 has 20 residues. Germline V CDR1 and CDR2: SEHNR, FQNEAQ (reference sequence). The CDR3 here is CASSYGTGTGRRSGANVLTF. CDR3 nucleotides: TGTGCCAGCAGCTACGGTACCGGGACAGGGAGGCGGAGTGGGGCCAACGTCCTGACTTTC.

The table lists this clonotype with many counts. The chain carries TRBV6-2 or TRBV6-3 and TRBJ2-5, with 8 bases lining up with TRBD1. With V trimmed by 10 bases and J by 1 base, 8 bases remained unmatched. The CDR3 is made up of 14 amino acids. Germline V lookup: CDR1 MNHEY, CDR2 SVGEGT. CDR3 sequence reads: CATQLDRAQETQYF. Here the CDR3 DNA reads TGTGCCACCCAGTTGGACAGGGCCCAAGAGACCCAGTACTTC.

This clonotype was detected only a few times. V is TRBV2 and J is TRBJ1-1; TRBD1 is a possible D gene (6 bases). This CDR3 has 16 residues. Between the trimmed V and J ends, which lost 2 bases and 4 bases, there was a span of 17 bases. The germline V gene has CDR1 SNHLY and CDR2 FYNNEI. The CDR3 loop reads CASSETFTGYTTEAFF. In DNA, the CDR3 is TGTGCCAGCAGTGAAACCTTTACAGGGTATACCACTGAAGCTTTCTTT.

This clonotype was recorded a few times. The rearrangement links TRBV30 to TRBJ2-7; TRBD1 agrees at 9 bases. Germline V lookup: CDR1 GTSNPN, CDR2 SVGIG (reference sequence). The CDR3 runs 13 residues. Unmatched junction bases numbered 5, after V lost 1 base and J lost 7 bases. The CDR3 loop reads CAWSGNRGREQYF. The CDR3 coding sequence is TGTGCCTGGAGTGGGAACAGGGGGCGGGAGCAGTACTTC.

This clonotype was counted between two and nine times. The V call is TRBV28, the J call TRBJ2-7, with no clear D. In germline, CDR1 is MDHEN, CDR2 SYDVKM. The CDR3 has 13 amino acids. The V end lost 2 bases, the J end lost 2 bases, and 7 bases lay between the germline ends. The CDR3 here is CASSLGRPYEQYF. The DNA of the CDR3 is TGTGCCAGCAGTTTAGGACGGCCCTACGAGCAGTACTTC.

This clonotype was seen repeatedly, ten times or more. This sequence joins TRBV24-1 and TRBJ1-5; no clear D. Germline loops: CDR1 KGHDR, CDR2 SFDVKD. CDR3 length equals 15 residues. Trimming cost V 4 bases and J 4 bases, with 13 bases left between them. The CDR3 DNA sequence: TGTGCCACCAGTGAAGGATCCCTACCGAATCAGCCCCAGCATTTT. This codes for CATSEGSLPNQPQHF.

This clonotype was observed a handful of times. J is TRBJ1-4 and V is TRBV7-2, with 9 nucleotides matching TRBD1. V gave up 2 bases and J gave up 5 bases; unmatched junction bases: 3. The CDR3 consists of 15 residues. The germline V gene encodes CDR1 SGHTA and CDR2 FQGNSA. The DNA for the CDR3 is TGTGCCAGCAGCTTATCGACAGGGGGAAATGAAAAACTGTTTTTT. It is translated as CASSLSTGGNEKLFF.

The chain links TRBV18 to TRBJ1-1; 7 bases match TRBD1. Trimming cost V 2 bases and J 3 bases; bases outside gene matches: 0. CDR1 and CDR2 (germline): KGHSH, LQKENI. The CDR3 is 13 residues long. The CDR3 here is CASSPRGHTEAFF. The DNA of the CDR3 is TGTGCCAGCTCACCAAGGGGGCACACTGAAGCTTTCTTT.

This sequence joins TRBV7-2 and TRBJ2-1, with 9 bases identical to TRBD2. After removal of 8 bases from V and 1 base from J, the junction contained 9 bases not matched to a gene. The CDR3 runs to 16 residues. In germline, CDR1 is SGHTA, CDR2 FQGNSA. The CDR3 here is CASAPTSGYSYNEQFF. The DNA of the CDR3 is TGTGCCAGCGCCCCGACTAGCGGCTATTCCTACAATGAGCAGTTCTTC.

The genes are TRBV20-1 and TRBJ2-6; 9 bases match TRBD2. The CDR3 has 14 residues. Germline CDR1 and CDR2: DFQATT and SNEGSKA (reference sequence). V lost 6 bases to trimming and J lost 2 bases; unmatched junction nucleotides: 2. The CDR3 DNA reads as TGCAGTGCCCAGCGGGGGGCTGGGGCCAACGTCCTGACTTTC. Amino acid sequence: CSAQRGAGANVLTF.

The chain employs TRBV20-1 and TRBJ1-5; D is unresolved. The CDR3 spans 16 residues. Trimming left V 0 bases short and J 4 bases short, with 16 bases between. Germline lookup yields CDR1 DFQATT and CDR2 SNEGSKA (reference sequence). Here the CDR3 reads CSARDPAGGMNQPQHF. CDR3 DNA sequence: TGCAGTGCTAGAGATCCGGCTGGAGGGATGAATCAGCCCCAGCATTTT.

This rearrangement joins TRBV5-1 to TRBJ2-1; TRBD2 might be the D (7 bases). Per germline, CDR1 SGHRS and CDR2 YFSETQ. This CDR3 is built from 14 residues. V was clipped by 4 bases and J by 7 bases, with 15 bases between them. CDR3 sequence reads: CASSPVGGRNEQFF. The CDR3 bases are TGCGCCAGCAGCCCTGTGGGGGGGCGGAATGAGCAGTTCTTC. The whole variable domain, remainder taken from reference TRBV5-1 and TRBJ2-1, is KAGVTQTPRYLIKTRGQQVTLSCSPISGHRSVSWYQQTPGQGLQFLFEYFSETQRNKGNFPGRFSGRQFSNSRSEMNVSTLELGDSALYLCASSPVGGRNEQFFGPGTRLTVL.

V gene TRBV6-4 combines with J gene TRBJ2-6; 9 nucleotides align to TRBD1. The CDR3 runs to 17 residues. Germline CDR1 MRHNA, CDR2 SNTAGT. Trimming removed 7 bases from V and 2 bases from J; junction bases left unmatched: 9. This CDR3 reads CASTAGTGYPGANVLTF. The CDR3 DNA reads as TGTGCCAGCACCGCAGGGACAGGGTACCCTGGGGCCAACGTCCTGACTTTC.

This chain connects TRBV5-1 to TRBJ2-3, with 7 bases lining up with TRBD1. V trimming: 4 bases; J trimming: 2 bases; junction bases outside the gene matches: 7. The V gene's germline CDR1 is SGHRS and CDR2 YFSETQ. This CDR3 has 15 amino acids. CDR3 loop: CASSGTVGLTDTQYF. For the CDR3, the DNA is TGCGCCAGCAGCGGGACAGTCGGACTCACAGATACGCAGTATTTT. The complete variable domain, with remaining parts taken from reference TRBV5-1 and TRBJ2-3, reads KAGVTQTPRYLIKTRGQQVTLSCSPISGHRSVSWYQQTPGQGLQFLFEYFSETQRNKGNFPGRFSGRQFSNSRSEMNVSTLELGDSALYLCASSGTVGLTDTQYFGPGTRLTVL.

This clonotype was seen at least ten times. The V and J genes are TRBV7-2 and TRBJ2-3; a weak D match, TRBD2 (5 bases). With 6 bases removed from V and 2 bases from J, the gap between germline ends came to 6 bases. The CDR3 totals 12 residues. The germline CDR1 and CDR2 sequences are SGHTA and FQGNSA. In DNA form, the CDR3 reads TGTGCCAGCAGTGACTACACAGATACGCAGTATTTT. This gives the protein CASSDYTDTQYF.

This clonotype was seen many times. The chain combines TRBV4-2 with TRBJ2-1; TRBD2 matches 7 bases. This CDR3 region has 14 residues. The germline V gene encodes CDR1 LGHNA and CDR2 YNFKEQ. V shed 0 bases, J shed 8 bases, and the junction held 4 bases outside the gene matches. CDR3 sequence: CASSQDGGSDEQFF. The DNA for the CDR3 is TGTGCCAGCAGCCAAGATGGCGGGAGCGATGAGCAGTTCTTC.

Worth noting for this clonotype: At one of its ends the junction is not consistent with the germline gene, which may arise from a read error. The genes are TRBV19 and TRBJ1-5; 7 nucleotides match TRBD1. Germline CDR1 and CDR2: LNHDA and SQIVND (reference sequence). The CDR3 sequence is 13 residues long. In DNA form, the CDR3 reads TGTGCCAGTACCTCGACAGGGCCCCAGCCCCAGCTTTTT. As protein: CASTSTGPQPQLF.

This clonotype has a count of ten or more. V and J are TRBV2 and TRBJ2-3; 9 positions match TRBD2. The V and J ends lost 7 bases and 0 bases, in that order; junction bases with no gene match: 5. The CDR3 is 15 amino acids. CDR1 is SNHLY, CDR2 FYNNEI, per germline. The CDR3, as DNA: TGTGCCAGCAAGCTAGCGGGATCTAGCACAGATACGCAGTATTTT. Translated, it gives CASKLAGSSTDTQYF. The full variable domain, in which reference TRBV2 and TRBJ2-3 provide the parts outside the CDR3, is EPEVTQTPSHQVTQMGQEVILRCVPISNHLYFYWYRQILGQKVEFLVSFYNNEISEKSEIFDDQFSVERPDGSNFTLKIRSTKLEDSAMYFCASKLAGSSTDTQYFGPGTRLTVL.

V is TRBV29-1 and J is TRBJ1-1; 8 bases line up with TRBD1. The germline gives CDR1 SQVTM, CDR2 ANQGSEA. The CDR3 consists of 12 residues. V lost 4 bases and J lost 5; bases outside the gene matches: 3. The CDR3 nucleotides are TGCAGCGTTGGACAGGGGTGGACTGAAGCTTTCTTT. Amino acids: CSVGQGWTEAFF.